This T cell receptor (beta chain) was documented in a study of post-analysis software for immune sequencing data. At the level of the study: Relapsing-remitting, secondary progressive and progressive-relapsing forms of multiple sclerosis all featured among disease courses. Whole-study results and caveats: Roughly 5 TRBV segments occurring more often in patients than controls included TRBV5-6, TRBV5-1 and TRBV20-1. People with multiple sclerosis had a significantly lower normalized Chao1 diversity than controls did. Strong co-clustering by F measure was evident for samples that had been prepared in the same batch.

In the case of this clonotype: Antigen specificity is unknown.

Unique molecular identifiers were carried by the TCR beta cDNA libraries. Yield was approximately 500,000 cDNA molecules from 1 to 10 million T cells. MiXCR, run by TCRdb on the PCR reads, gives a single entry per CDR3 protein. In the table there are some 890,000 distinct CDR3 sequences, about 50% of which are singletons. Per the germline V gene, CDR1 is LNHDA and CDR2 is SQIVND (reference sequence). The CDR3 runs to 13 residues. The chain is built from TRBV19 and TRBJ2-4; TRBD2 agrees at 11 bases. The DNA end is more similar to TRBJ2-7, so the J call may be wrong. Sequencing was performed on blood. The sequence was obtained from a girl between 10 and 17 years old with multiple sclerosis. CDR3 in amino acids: CASKLAGEREQYF. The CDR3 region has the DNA TGTGCCAGCAAACTAGCGGGAGAGCGCGAGCAGTACTTC.